This paragraph reports one T cell receptor (beta chain). Antigen: not known. Data came from immunoSEQ multiplex PCR; TCRdb stores just in-frame clones and leaves some out. The sample holds roughly 380,000 clones, around 83% seen once. This entry comes from a study of Ad26.COV2.S vaccination and SARS-CoV-2 variants. Study observations and caveats: Total T cell responses, in the TCR breadth and depth analyses, may have been underestimated.

V was clipped by 2 bases and J by 2 bases, with 4 bases between them. The CDR3 covers 12 residues. From germline, CDR1 is LGHDT and CDR2 YNNKEL (reference sequence). The treatment here: roughly 20 received Ad26.COV2.S at low or high dose, single or two shots; roughly five received placebo; per-sample allocation not given. It was on day 63 after the first vaccine or placebo injection that samples were taken. The sample consisted of peripheral blood, taken in a trial of Ad26.COV2.S vaccine versus placebo. This receptor was taken from a person between 18 and 60 years old who received the Ad26.COV2.S COVID-19 vaccine or a placebo. This chain uses TRBV3-1 (or the pseudogene TRBV3-2) with TRBJ2-7; no definite D call. CDR3 loop: CASSQTTYEQYF. The DNA of the CDR3 is TGTGCCAGCAGCCAAACGACCTACGAGCAGTACTTC.